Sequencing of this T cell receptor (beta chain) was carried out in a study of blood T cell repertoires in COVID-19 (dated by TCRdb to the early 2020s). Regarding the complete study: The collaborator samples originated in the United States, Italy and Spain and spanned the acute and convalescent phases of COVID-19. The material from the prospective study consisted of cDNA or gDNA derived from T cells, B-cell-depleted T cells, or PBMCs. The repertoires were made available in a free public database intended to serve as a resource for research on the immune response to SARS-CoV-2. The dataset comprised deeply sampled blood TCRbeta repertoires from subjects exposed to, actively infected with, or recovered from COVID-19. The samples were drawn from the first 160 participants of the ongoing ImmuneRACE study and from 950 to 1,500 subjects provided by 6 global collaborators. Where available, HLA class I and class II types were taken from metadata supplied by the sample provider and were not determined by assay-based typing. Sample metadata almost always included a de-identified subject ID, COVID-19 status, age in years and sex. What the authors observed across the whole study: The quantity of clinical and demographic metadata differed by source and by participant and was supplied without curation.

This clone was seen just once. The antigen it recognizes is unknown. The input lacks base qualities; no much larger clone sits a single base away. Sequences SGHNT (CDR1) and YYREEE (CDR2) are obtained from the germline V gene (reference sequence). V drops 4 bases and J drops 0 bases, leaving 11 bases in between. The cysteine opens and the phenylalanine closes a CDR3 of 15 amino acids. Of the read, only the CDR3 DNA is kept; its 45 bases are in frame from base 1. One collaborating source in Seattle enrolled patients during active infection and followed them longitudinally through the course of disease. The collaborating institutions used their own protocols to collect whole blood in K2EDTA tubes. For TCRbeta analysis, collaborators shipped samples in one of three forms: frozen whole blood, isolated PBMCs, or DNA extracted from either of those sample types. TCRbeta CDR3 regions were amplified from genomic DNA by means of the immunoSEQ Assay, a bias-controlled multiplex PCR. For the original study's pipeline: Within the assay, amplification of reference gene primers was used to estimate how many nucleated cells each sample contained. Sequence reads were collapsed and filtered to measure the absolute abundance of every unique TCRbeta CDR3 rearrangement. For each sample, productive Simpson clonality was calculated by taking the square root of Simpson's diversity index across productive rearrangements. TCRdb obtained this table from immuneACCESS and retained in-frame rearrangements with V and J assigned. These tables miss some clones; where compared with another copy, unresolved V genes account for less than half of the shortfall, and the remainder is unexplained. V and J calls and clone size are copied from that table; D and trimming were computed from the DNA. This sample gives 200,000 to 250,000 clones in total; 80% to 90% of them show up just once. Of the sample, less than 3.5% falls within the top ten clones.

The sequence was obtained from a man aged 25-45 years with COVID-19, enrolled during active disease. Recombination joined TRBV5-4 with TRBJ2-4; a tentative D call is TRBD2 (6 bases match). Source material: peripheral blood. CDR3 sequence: CASSRSGLAKNIQYF. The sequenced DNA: TGTGCCAGCAGCCGAAGCGGGCTAGCCAAAAACATTCAGTACTTC.